This TCR beta chain was documented in a study of patients and donors after allogeneic stem cell transplantation. TCRdb re-analysed the RT-PCR reads in MiXCR, keeping a single row per CDR3 protein. The sample has some 880,000 distinct CDR3 sequences; about a sixth are singletons. The clonotype originates from a human donor who was either an allogeneic HSCT recipient or a stem cell or donor lymphocyte infusion donor (not recorded which). It is not recorded whose cells these are; they may come from a transplant donor. Sequencing used blood, either unsorted or a sorted T cell fraction (not recorded which).

The CDR3, as DNA: TGTGCCAGCAGTGTCGGGGGGGCGACAGATACGCAGTATTTT. Its protein product is CASSVGGATDTQYF. The J gene is TRBJ2-3, the V gene TRBV6-1, with 8 bases that match TRBD2. Germline values: CDR1 MNHNS, CDR2 SASEGT. This CDR3 has 14 residues. After removal of 4 bases from V and 3 bases from J, the junction contained 3 bases not matched to a gene.